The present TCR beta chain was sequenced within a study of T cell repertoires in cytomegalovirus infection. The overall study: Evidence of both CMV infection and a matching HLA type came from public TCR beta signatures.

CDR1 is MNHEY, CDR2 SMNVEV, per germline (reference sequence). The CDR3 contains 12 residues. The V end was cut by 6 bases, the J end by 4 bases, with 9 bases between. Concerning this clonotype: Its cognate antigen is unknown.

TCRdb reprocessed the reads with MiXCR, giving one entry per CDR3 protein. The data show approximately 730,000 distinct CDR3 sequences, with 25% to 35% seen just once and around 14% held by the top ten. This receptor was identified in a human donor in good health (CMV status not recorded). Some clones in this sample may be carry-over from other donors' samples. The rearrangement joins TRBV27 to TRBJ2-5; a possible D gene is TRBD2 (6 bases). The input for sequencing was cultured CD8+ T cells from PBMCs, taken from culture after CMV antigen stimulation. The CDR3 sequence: CASRRGSETQYF. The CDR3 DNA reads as TGTGCCAGCAGGCGGGGCTCAGAGACCCAGTACTTC.